The 19 T cell receptor beta chains below were found in one sample sequenced in a study of identical twins. TCRdb reprocessed the 5' RACE reads via MiXCR and lists one record per CDR3 protein. Among over 200,000 distinct CDR3 sequences listed, approximately 9% were seen once. What was sequenced was memory (CD45RO+) T cells sorted from blood. The receptor source for this set is a woman under 30 in good health.

A few counts support this clonotype. This rearrangement joins TRBV21-1 to TRBJ2-1; the table assigns TRBD2, which was not confirmed against the DNA. TRBV21-1 counts as a pseudogene. CDR3 size: 19 residues. The CDR3 coding sequence is TGTGCCAGCAGCAAAGAGGGTTTGGGCGGGAGTATTTGGTTAAATGAGCAGTTCTTC. As protein: CASSKEGLGGSIWLNEQFF.

This clonotype appeared a few times. The chain joins TRBV11-2 to TRBJ2-3; TRBD2 matches at 7 bases. V lost 2 bases and J lost 4; bases outside the gene matches: 12. The CDR3 has 17 residues. The germline V gene encodes CDR1 SGHAT and CDR2 FQNNGV. The CDR3 reads CASSLPPGAGVSDTQYF. As DNA, the CDR3 is TGTGCCAGCAGCTTACCCCCCGGGGCGGGAGTATCAGATACGCAGTATTTT.

V usage is TRBV12-3 or TRBV12-4 and J usage is TRBJ1-1, with TRBD1 as a possible D gene (5 bases). The CDR3 extends over 12 amino acids. V was pared by 3 bases and J by 7 bases, with 9 bases between. The CDR3 DNA follows: TGTGCCAGCAGTTTGCAGGGATTTGAAGCTTTCTTT. Translation gives CASSLQGFEAFF.

The rearrangement links TRBV11-2 to TRBJ2-5; D is undetermined. The V end was cut by 4 bases, the J end by 5 bases, with 8 bases between. Germline V gives CDR1 SGHAT, CDR2 FQNNGV. The CDR3 has 12 residues. The CDR3 DNA sequence: TGTGCCAGCAGCTCCGCTCGCGAGACCCAGTACTTC. Translated: CASSSARETQYF.

This clonotype was seen more than once but under ten times. The V call is TRBV7-2, the J call TRBJ2-1; 8 bases map to TRBD1. This CDR3 contains 14 residues. V lost 5 bases and J lost 4; bases outside the gene matches: 4. CDR1 and CDR2 (germline): SGHTA, FQGNSA. The CDR3 DNA sequence: TGTGCCAGCAGCCCCAGACAGGGGTACAATGAGCAGTTCTTC. Its translation: CASSPRQGYNEQFF.

Note on this clonotype: The junction shows a germline mismatch at one end, possibly a read error. The chain carries TRBV2 and TRBJ2-7, with TRBD1 matching 7 bases. The CDR3 contains 14 residues. Per the germline V gene, CDR1 is SNHLY and CDR2 is FYNNEI. In DNA form, the CDR3 reads TGTGCCAGCAGTGAGTGGCCAGGGGGTGCGGAGCAGAACTTC. Protein sequence: CASSEWPGGAEQNF. The complete variable domain, with remaining parts taken from reference TRBV2 and TRBJ2-7, reads EPEVTQTPSHQVTQMGQEVILRCVPISNHLYFYWYRQILGQKVEFLVSFYNNEISEKSEIFDDQFSVERPDGSNFTLKIRSTKLEDSAMYFCASSEWPGGAEQNFGPGTRLTVT.

The chain uses TRBV11-2 and TRBJ2-1; D is unresolved. V lost 1 base and J 9 bases, leaving 13 bases between the germline ends. The CDR3 has 14 amino acids. Germline V CDR1 and CDR2: SGHAT, FQNNGV. CDR3 DNA sequence: TGTGCCAGCAGCTTAGGAGGTGTCCTTAGTGAGCAGTTCTTC. As protein: CASSLGGVLSEQFF.

In this sample, this clonotype turned up many times. The CDR3 bases are TGTGCCAGCAGTTCAAAATCGGGGACCCCTCGCGAGCAGTACTTC. It codes for CASSSKSGTPREQYF. The chain is built from TRBV7-2 and TRBJ2-7; either TRBD1 or TRBD2 may fit D (5 bases each). V was cut by 6 bases and J by 6 bases, with 21 bases left in between. Germline loops: CDR1 SGHTA, CDR2 FQGNSA. This CDR3 region has 15 residues.

This chain connects TRBV20-1 to TRBJ2-5, with TRBD1 matching over 7 bases. This CDR3 spans 12 amino acids. After removal of 3 bases from V and 4 bases from J, the junction contained 2 bases not matched to a gene. CDR1 and CDR2 from the germline V gene are DFQATT and SNEGSKA (reference sequence). The CDR3 bases are TGCAGTGCTAGCAGGGGGTCAGAGACCCAGTACTTC. Translating gives CSASRGSETQYF.

This clonotype has at least ten counts. DNA of the CDR3: TGTGCCAGCAGCTTGGACAGAGCTAACTATGGCTACACCTTC. It yields the protein CASSLDRANYGYTF. V is TRBV5-5 and J is TRBJ1-2, with unresolved D. CDR3 length: 14 residues. The germline gives CDR1 SGHKS, CDR2 YYEKEE (reference sequence). The V and J ends lost 0 bases and 0 bases respectively, with 6 bases between them.

In this sample, this clonotype turned up many times. The chain links TRBV5-1 to TRBJ1-3; D not certain. CDR3 length: 16 amino acids. Germline V lookup: CDR1 SGHRS, CDR2 YFSETQ. V lost 2 bases to trimming and J lost 0 bases, with 12 bases between them. Here the CDR3 reads CASSFRLDLSGNTIYF. CDR3 in DNA: TGCGCCAGCAGCTTTCGATTAGACCTCTCTGGAAACACCATATATTTT.

This clonotype was counted only a few times. The genes are TRBV11-3 and TRBJ2-4; 10 positions match TRBD2. The germline gives CDR1 SGHNT, CDR2 YENEEA. V lost 5 bases and J lost 9; bases outside the gene matches: 10. This CDR3 contains 15 residues. Written as DNA, the CDR3 is TGTGCCAGCAGCCCAAGAACTAGCGGGGTGGGCATTCAGTACTTC. Protein product: CASSPRTSGVGIQYF.

The V and J genes are TRBV20-1 and TRBJ1-1; possibly TRBD1 for D (6 bases). CDR1 is DFQATT and CDR2 is SNEGSKA in the germline V gene (reference sequence). Trimming shortened V by 6 bases and J by 0 bases, and 14 bases separated the two germline ends. The CDR3 has 14 residues. The CDR3 DNA reads TGCAGTGCGGGGGGGGGGGCCCTGAACACTGAAGCTTTCTTT. Protein product: CSAGGGALNTEAFF.

This chain links TRBV20-1 with TRBJ1-1; the match to TRBD1 covers 7 bases. Germline trimming cut 7 bases from V and 5 bases from J; bases unmatched to any gene: 13. The CDR3 extends over 14 amino acids. Germline CDR1 reads DFQATT; CDR2 reads SNEGSKA (reference sequence). The CDR3 loop reads CSVRAGTDYTEAFF. Here the CDR3 DNA reads TGCAGTGTAAGAGCCGGGACAGATTATACTGAAGCTTTCTTT.

This clonotype has just a few counts. J is TRBJ2-5 and V is TRBV24-1; D is tentatively TRBD1 or TRBD2 (5 bases each). Germline values: CDR1 KGHDR, CDR2 SFDVKD. With 3 bases removed from V and 5 bases from J, the gap between germline ends came to 18 bases. The CDR3 sequence is 16 residues long. CDR3 bases: TGTGCCACCAGTGATCCCCAGGGATTTGGCGGGGAGACCCAGTACTTC. The encoded protein is CATSDPQGFGGETQYF.

There are many counts of this clonotype. This chain uses TRBV6-2 or TRBV6-3 with TRBJ1-1; D gene unclear. Trimming removed 2 bases at V and 5 bases at J, with 9 bases between. This CDR3 region has 13 residues. Germline V gene sequence: CDR1 MNHEY, CDR2 SVGEGT. CDR3 sequence (DNA): TGTGCCAGCAGTTACGGGCCCTATACTGAAGCTTTCTTT. Amino acid sequence: CASSYGPYTEAFF.

As for this clonotype: One end of the junction varies from germline; a read error may be responsible. The genes are TRBV6-4 and TRBJ2-1, with 7 positions matching TRBD2. This CDR3 is 16 amino acids long. Per the germline V gene, CDR1 is MRHNA and CDR2 is SNTAGT. The CDR3 spells CASSDSNSGEYNEQFF. In DNA, the CDR3 is TGTGCCAGCAGCGACTCGAACAGCGGGGAGTACAATGAGCAGTTCTTC.

This clonotype is a singleton in its sample. This chain joins TRBV4-3 and TRBJ2-2; 8 bases are a match to TRBD2. Germline V gene data show CDR1 as LGHNA and CDR2 as YSLEER. The CDR3 has 15 residues. Trimming at V came to 0 bases and at J to 8 bases, leaving 5 bases not matched to a gene. This CDR3 reads CASSQERGGRGELFF. The CDR3 bases are TGCGCCAGCAGCCAAGAGAGGGGCGGGAGGGGGGAGCTGTTTTTT.

CDR3 amino acids: CASSPSGNYGYTF. The DNA for the CDR3 is TGTGCCAGCAGTCCCTCAGGGAACTATGGCTACACCTTC. The chain uses TRBV12-3 or TRBV12-4 and TRBJ1-2; a possible D gene is TRBD1 (5 bases). The CDR3 is 13 residues long. V was clipped by 5 bases and J by 2 bases, with 9 bases between them.